The 10 T cell receptor beta chains in this list originate from one sample, sequenced in a study of blood T cells in healthy people across ages. Combining a sample-barcoded 5' primer with a J-beta primer mix, a second PCR ran for roughly 7 to 12 cycles. From the 5' RACE reads, TCRdb called clonotypes with MiXCR, one entry per CDR3 protein. The profile shows roughly 1.7 million distinct CDR3 sequences, roughly a third of them singletons. The sequenced sample consisted of blood. The receptors shown here come from a young woman in good health.

This chain uses TRBV5-6 with TRBJ2-7; D possibly uses TRBD1 or TRBD2 (5 bases each). The CDR3 has 14 amino acids. Germline V gene sequence: CDR1 SGHDT, CDR2 YYEEEE. Trimming removed 2 bases at V and 4 bases at J, with 13 bases between. The CDR3 DNA follows: TGTGCCAGCAGCTTCGCGACAGAGGGTTACGAGCAGTACTTC. This encodes CASSFATEGYEQYF.

This clonotype was detected only once. V gene TRBV28 combines with J gene TRBJ2-5; tentative D call: TRBD2 (6 bases). Per the germline V gene, CDR1 is MDHEN and CDR2 is SYDVKM. This CDR3 spans 15 amino acids. With 6 bases removed from V and 2 bases from J, the gap between germline ends came to 16 bases. The CDR3 DNA follows: TGTGCCAGCAGGGCGAACGGAGGGGCGCAAGAGACCCAGTACTTC. It encodes CASRANGGAQETQYF.

The chain's CDR3 is CASSSLTSGTLAKNIQYF. CDR3 DNA sequence: TGTGCCAGCAGCTCACTGACTAGCGGGACCCTAGCCAAAAACATTCAGTACTTC. The chain employs TRBV7-8 and TRBJ2-4; 11 positions agree with TRBD2. The germline V gene encodes CDR1 SGHVS and CDR2 FQNEAQ. The CDR3 sequence is 18 residues long. Trimming removed 4 bases from V and 0 bases from J; junction bases left unmatched: 8.

This clonotype was counted only a few times. CDR3 residues: CASSPPPRRPYSYNEQFF. The CDR3 coding sequence is TGTGCCAGCTCACCACCGCCCCGCAGGCCCTACTCCTACAATGAGCAGTTCTTC. The chain is built from TRBV18 and TRBJ2-1; unclear D gene. Trimming shortened V by 0 bases and J by 0 bases, and 15 bases separated the two germline ends. Per the germline V gene, CDR1 is KGHSH and CDR2 is LQKENI. The CDR3 contains 18 residues.

This chain links TRBV2 with TRBJ2-1; 7 bases match TRBD1. Trimming took 6 bases from V and 5 from J; bases not matched to a gene: 10. The germline CDR1 and CDR2 sequences are SNHLY and FYNNEI. CDR3 length equals 15 residues. CDR3 in DNA: TGTGCCAGCAGGAGGGACAGAGATACCGACAATGAGCAGTTCTTC. Translation gives CASRRDRDTDNEQFF.

This clonotype has just a few counts. The rearrangement joins TRBV29-1 to TRBJ1-1, with D unresolved. Trimming shortened V by 6 bases and J by 6 bases, and 14 bases separated the two germline ends. The germline V gene encodes CDR1 SQVTM and CDR2 ANQGSEA. The CDR3 length is 12 residues. The CDR3 bases are TGCAGCGTCGTCAGGACTAGTTCTGAAGCTTTCTTT. Its protein product is CSVVRTSSEAFF.

The chain uses TRBV14 and TRBJ2-1; TRBD2 agrees at 10 bases. Germline CDR1 is SGHDN and CDR2 is FVKESK. The CDR3 runs 16 residues. V trimming: 3 bases; J trimming: 12 bases; junction bases outside the gene matches: 14. For the CDR3, the DNA is TGTGCCAGCAGCCACGTAGGACTAGCGGACCCGTATGGGCAGTTCTTC. This codes for CASSHVGLADPYGQFF.

This chain connects TRBV6-1 to TRBJ2-3; TRBD1 might be the D (6 bases). CDR1 is MNHNS and CDR2 is SASEGT in the germline V gene. V gave up 6 bases and J gave up 1 base, with 14 bases separating them. The CDR3 has 15 residues. Written as DNA, the CDR3 is TGTGCCAGCAGGAGTACAGGGATCGGCACAGATACGCAGTATTTT. Protein product: CASRSTGIGTDTQYF.

This clonotype showed up many times. The rearrangement uses TRBV29-1 and TRBJ2-3; possible D gene TRBD2, 6 bases. CDR1 is SQVTM and CDR2 is ANQGSEA in the germline V gene. CDR3 length: 12 residues. V lost 1 base and J lost 11, with 13 bases in between. The CDR3 spells CSVEAFPGVQYF. In nucleotides, the CDR3 is TGCAGCGTTGAAGCCTTCCCGGGAGTGCAGTATTTT.

This chain uses TRBV2 with TRBJ2-7; 9 bases map to TRBD1. Germline CDR1 is SNHLY and CDR2 is FYNNEI. The J segment lost 2 bases and the V segment lost 6 bases, leaving 2 bases of the junction unmatched. CDR3 size: 13 residues. CDR3 nucleotides: TGTGCCAGCAGCGGACAGGGGCCCTACGAGCAGTACTTC. Protein: CASSGQGPYEQYF.